The present T cell receptor beta chain was sequenced within a study of blood T cell repertoires in COVID-19. Per the original data handling: From reference gene primer amplification, estimates of nucleated cell counts were derived. This table comes from immunoSEQ multiplex PCR, and its TCRdb copy is limited to in-frame clones, with some not included. The V and J calls and the clone size are those of that table, but D and trimming were determined from the DNA. The data contain around 400,000 clones, around four fifths of them singletons. Participant ages covered roughly 18 to 89 years across about 25 US areas. This clone was seen once. The sequence derives from a woman between 45 and 65 years old who had recovered from COVID-19. Source material: PBMCs or T cells enriched from blood (not recorded which).

Here the CDR3 reads CASSRGGLAGGVDTQYF. CDR3 coding DNA: TGTGCCAGCAGCCGGGGGGGACTAGCGGGTGGTGTAGATACGCAGTATTTT. V and J are TRBV7-3 and TRBJ2-3; 12 bases fit TRBD2. The CDR3 extends over 17 amino acids. Germline CDR1 SGHTA, CDR2 FQGTGA. The V and J ends lost 5 bases and 5 bases, in that order; junction bases with no gene match: 11.